These 6 T cell receptor beta chains came from one sample sequenced in a study of cytomegalovirus exposure and HLA in healthy donors. PCR primers comprised 60 Vbeta and 13 Jbeta primers. The table came from immunoSEQ multiplex PCR; TCRdb's copy has only in-frame clones and leaves some out. The table has approximately 150,000 clones, over 70% seen once. Sequencing was done on a sample of PBMCs. The origin of the receptors is a man aged 25-45 years in good health and CMV-seronegative.

The chain is built from TRBV28 and TRBJ2-6; D is ambiguous. Germline V CDR1 and CDR2: MDHEN, SYDVKM. This CDR3 spans 13 amino acids. Trimming removed 7 bases from V and 0 bases from J, with 4 bases in between. The CDR3: CASISSGANVLTF. CDR3 nucleotides: TGTGCCAGCATTAGCTCTGGGGCCAACGTCCTGACTTTC.

The CDR3 protein is CASSLETSGPRDEQFF. For the CDR3, the DNA is TGCGCCAGCAGCCTAGAGACTAGCGGGCCTCGGGATGAGCAGTTCTTC. The chain joins TRBV4-1 to TRBJ2-1, with 10 bases identical to TRBD2. Trimming at V came to 4 bases and at J to 8 bases, leaving 11 bases not matched to a gene. CDR3 size: 16 residues. Germline V gene lookup returns CDR1 MGHRA and CDR2 YSYEKL.

This clone was counted once. The gene calls are TRBV29-1 and TRBJ1-5, with D maybe TRBD1 (6 bases). CDR1 SQVTM and CDR2 ANQGSEA come from the germline V gene. This CDR3 is 13 amino acids long. CDR3 loop: CRFLGTQNQPQHF. In nucleotides, the CDR3 is TGCAGGTTTCTTGGGACACAGAATCAGCCCCAGCATTTT.

This clone was detected once. The chain couples TRBV7-9 to TRBJ1-5; 10 nucleotides line up with TRBD1. This CDR3 contains 19 residues. Germline V CDR1 and CDR2: SEHNR, FQNEAQ (reference sequence). V was clipped by 2 bases and J by 0 bases; unmatched bases: 10. The CDR3: CASSLQTGGDWYSNQPQHF. The CDR3 region has the DNA TGTGCCAGCAGCTTACAGACAGGGGGCGATTGGTATAGCAATCAGCCCCAGCATTTT. Full variable domain (missing parts from reference TRBV7-9 and TRBJ1-5): DTGVSQNPRHKITKRGQNVTFRCDPISEHNRLYWYRQTLGQGPEFLTYFQNEAQLEKSRLLSDRFSAERPKGSFSTLEIQRTEQGDSAMYLCASSLQTGGDWYSNQPQHFGDGTRLSIL.

The gene calls are TRBV28 and TRBJ2-5; maybe TRBD2 (6 bases). Germline V gives CDR1 MDHEN, CDR2 SYDVKM. The CDR3 runs to 15 residues. V was cut by 4 bases and J by 5 bases, with 17 bases left in between. CDR3 in DNA: TGTGCCAGCAGTTCCGAATGGGGGAGGTCGGAGACCCAGTACTTC. Amino acids: CASSSEWGRSETQYF. Full variable domain (missing parts from reference TRBV28 and TRBJ2-5): DVKVTQSSRYLVKRTGEKVFLECVQDMDHENMFWYRQDPGLGLRLIYFSYDVKMKEKGDIPEGYSVSREKKERFSLILESASTNQTSMYLCASSSEWGRSETQYFGPGTRLLVL.

This clone appeared a single time. This chain uses TRBV4-1 with TRBJ2-7; possible D gene TRBD2, 6 bases. CDR3 length: 13 amino acids. The germline V gene has CDR1 MGHRA and CDR2 YSYEKL. The V and J ends lost 3 bases and 7 bases respectively, with 13 bases between them. DNA of the CDR3: TGCGCCAGCAGCCACTTACAGGCGGGGGAGCAGTACTTC. Residues: CASSHLQAGEQYF.